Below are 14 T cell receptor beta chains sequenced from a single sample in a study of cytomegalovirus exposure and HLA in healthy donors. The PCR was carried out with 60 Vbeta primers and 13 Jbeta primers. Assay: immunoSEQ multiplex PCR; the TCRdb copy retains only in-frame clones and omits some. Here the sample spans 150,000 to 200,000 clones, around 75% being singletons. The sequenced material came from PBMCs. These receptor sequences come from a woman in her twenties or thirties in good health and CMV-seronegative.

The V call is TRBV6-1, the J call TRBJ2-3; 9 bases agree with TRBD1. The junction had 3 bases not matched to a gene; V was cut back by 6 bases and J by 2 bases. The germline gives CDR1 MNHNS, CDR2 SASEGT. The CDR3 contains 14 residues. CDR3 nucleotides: TGTGCCAGCAGCCTACAGGGGGCCACAGATACGCAGTATTTT. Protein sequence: CASSLQGATDTQYF.

Here the CDR3 reads CASSVEAGLDTDTQYF. In nucleotides, the CDR3 is TGTGCCAGCAGCGTAGAGGCGGGGTTGGACACAGATACGCAGTATTTT. The chain couples TRBV9 to TRBJ2-3; perhaps TRBD2 as D (6 bases). The CDR3 consists of 16 residues. V lost 0 bases, J lost 2 bases, and 13 bases lay in between. In germline, CDR1 is SGDLS, CDR2 YYNGEE.

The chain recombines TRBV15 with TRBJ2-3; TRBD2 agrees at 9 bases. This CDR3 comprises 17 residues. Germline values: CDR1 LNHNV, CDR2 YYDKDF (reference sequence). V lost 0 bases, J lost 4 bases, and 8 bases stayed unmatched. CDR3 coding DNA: TGTGCCACCAGCAGAGAATGGGGGACTAGCTGGTCAGATACGCAGTATTTT. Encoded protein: CATSREWGTSWSDTQYF. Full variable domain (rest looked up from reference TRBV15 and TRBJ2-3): DAMVIQNPRYQVTQFGKPVTLSCSQTLNHNVMYWYQQKSSQAPKLLFHYYDKDFNNEADTPDNFQSRRPNTSFCFLDIRSPGLGDTAMYLCATSREWGTSWSDTQYFGPGTRLTVL.

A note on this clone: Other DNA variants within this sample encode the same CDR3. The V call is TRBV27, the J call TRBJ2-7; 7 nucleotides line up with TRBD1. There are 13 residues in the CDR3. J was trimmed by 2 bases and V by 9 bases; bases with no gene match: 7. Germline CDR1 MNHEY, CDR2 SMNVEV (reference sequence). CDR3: CASRRQGAYEQYF. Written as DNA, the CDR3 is TGTGCCAGTAGACGGCAGGGGGCCTACGAGCAGTACTTC.

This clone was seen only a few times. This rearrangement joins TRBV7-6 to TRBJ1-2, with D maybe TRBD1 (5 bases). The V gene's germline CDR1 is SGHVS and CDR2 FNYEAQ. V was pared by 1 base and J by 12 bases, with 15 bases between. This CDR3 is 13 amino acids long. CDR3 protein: CASSLGGLLEHTF. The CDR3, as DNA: TGTGCCAGCAGCTTAGGGGGACTCTTAGAGCACACCTTC.

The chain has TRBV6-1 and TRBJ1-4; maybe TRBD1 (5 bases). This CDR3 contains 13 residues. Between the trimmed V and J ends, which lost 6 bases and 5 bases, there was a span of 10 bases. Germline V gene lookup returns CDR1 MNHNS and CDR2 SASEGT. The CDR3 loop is CASSLTANEKLFF. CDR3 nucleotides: TGTGCCAGCAGCCTGACAGCAAATGAAAAACTGTTTTTT.

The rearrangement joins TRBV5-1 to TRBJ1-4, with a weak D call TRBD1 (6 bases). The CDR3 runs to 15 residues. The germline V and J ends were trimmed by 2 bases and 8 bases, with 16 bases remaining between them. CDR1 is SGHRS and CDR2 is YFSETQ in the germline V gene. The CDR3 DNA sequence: TGCGCCAGCAGCTTCTTAAGGGGGATTGGGGAAAAACTGTTTTTT. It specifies CASSFLRGIGEKLFF.

DNA for the CDR3: TGTGCCAGCAGCCAATACGGACAGGCCCGAGGGGACACTGAAGCTTTCTTT. It codes for CASSQYGQARGDTEAFF. The chain uses TRBV7-3 and TRBJ1-1; TRBD1 matches 7 bases. CDR1 and CDR2 from the germline V gene are SGHTA and FQGTGA. The CDR3 is 17 amino acids. Trimming took 5 bases from V and 3 from J; bases not matched to a gene: 15.

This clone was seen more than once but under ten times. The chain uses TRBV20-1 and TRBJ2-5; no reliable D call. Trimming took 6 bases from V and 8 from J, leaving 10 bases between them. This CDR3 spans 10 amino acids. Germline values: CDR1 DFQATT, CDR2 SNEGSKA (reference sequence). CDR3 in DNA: TGCAGTGCCGGCCCGACAACCCAGTACTTC. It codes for CSAGPTTQYF.

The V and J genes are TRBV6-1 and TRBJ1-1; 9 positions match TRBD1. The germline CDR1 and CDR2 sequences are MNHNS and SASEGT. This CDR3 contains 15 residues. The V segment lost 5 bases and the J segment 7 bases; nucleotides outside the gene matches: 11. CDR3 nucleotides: TGTGCCAGCAGTTTCACAGGGGGCACAGGGGTTGAAGCTTTCTTT. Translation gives CASSFTGGTGVEAFF.

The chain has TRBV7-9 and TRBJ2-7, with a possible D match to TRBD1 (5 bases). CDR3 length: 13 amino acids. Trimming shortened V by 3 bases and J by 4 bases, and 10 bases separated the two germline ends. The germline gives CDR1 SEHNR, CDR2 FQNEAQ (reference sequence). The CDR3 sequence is CASSLRQPYEQYF. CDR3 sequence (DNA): TGTGCCAGCAGCTTGCGACAGCCATACGAGCAGTACTTC.

CDR3 DNA: TGTGCCAGCAGACGACTCCCCCAGAATGAGCAGTTCTTC. The encoded protein is CASRRLPQNEQFF. The chain has TRBV2 and TRBJ2-1; D gene uncertain. Germline-derived CDR1 and CDR2 are SNHLY and FYNNEI. V shed 6 bases and J shed 7 bases, with 13 bases lying between them. CDR3 length equals 13 residues.

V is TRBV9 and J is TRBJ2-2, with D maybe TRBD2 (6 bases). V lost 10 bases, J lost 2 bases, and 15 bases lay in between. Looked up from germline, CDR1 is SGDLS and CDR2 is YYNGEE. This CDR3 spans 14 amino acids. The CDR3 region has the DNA TGTGCCCGGCGCGGGACTCCAAACACCGGGGAGCTGTTTTTT. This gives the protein CARRGTPNTGELFF.

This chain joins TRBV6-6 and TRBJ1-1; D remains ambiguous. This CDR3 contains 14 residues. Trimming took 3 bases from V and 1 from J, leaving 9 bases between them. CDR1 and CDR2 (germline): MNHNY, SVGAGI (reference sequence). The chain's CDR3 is CASSYARSNTEAFF. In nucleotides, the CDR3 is TGTGCCAGCAGTTATGCCAGATCGAACACTGAAGCTTTCTTT.